The source of this T cell receptor beta chain is a study of cytomegalovirus exposure and HLA in healthy donors. A multiplex PCR was run with 60 Vbeta primers and 13 Jbeta primers. Measured with immunoSEQ multiplex PCR; TCRdb has only the in-frame clones, and not every one. Of roughly 170,000 clones listed, about 80% were seen once; the top ten hold around 2.2%. This CDR3 spans 15 amino acids. The TCR originated in a woman aged 30 to 39 in good health and CMV-seronegative. Sequencing was carried out using PBMCs. The rearrangement links TRBV21-1 to TRBJ1-1. TRBV21-1 is an annotated pseudogene. As DNA, the CDR3 is TGTGCCAGCAGCAAAGTAGGAGCGATAAACACTGAAGCTTTCTTT. This encodes CASSKVGAINTEAFF.